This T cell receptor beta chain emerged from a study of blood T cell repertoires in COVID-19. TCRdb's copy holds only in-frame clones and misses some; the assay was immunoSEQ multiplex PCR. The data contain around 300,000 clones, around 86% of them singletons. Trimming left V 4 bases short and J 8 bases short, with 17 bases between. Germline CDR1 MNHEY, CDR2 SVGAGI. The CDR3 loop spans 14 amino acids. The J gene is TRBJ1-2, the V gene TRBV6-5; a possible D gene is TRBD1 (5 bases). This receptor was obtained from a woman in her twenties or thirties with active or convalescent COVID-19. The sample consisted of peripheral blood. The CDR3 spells CASSSERGSPGYTF. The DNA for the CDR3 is TGTGCCAGCAGTTCTGAAAGGGGAAGCCCGGGCTACACCTTC.